What follows are 27 T cell receptor beta chains derived from one specimen sequenced in a study of CD8 T cells in ankylosing spondylitis. TCRdb reanalysed the 5' RACE reads using MiXCR and keeps one entry per CDR3 protein. The sample carries approximately 540,000 distinct CDR3 sequences, about 13% recorded once. General study results and limits: The study identified a TCR beta motif of under ten highly homologous variants that appeared characteristic of ankylosing spondylitis blood.

These receptors lack a known antigen. The sample taken for sequencing was blood, either unsorted or a sorted T cell fraction (not recorded which). These receptors all stem from a male donor with ankylosing spondylitis.

This clonotype was seen repeatedly, ten times or more. This chain links TRBV20-1 with TRBJ2-1; D perhaps matches TRBD2 (6 bases). CDR3 size: 16 residues. Looked up from germline, CDR1 is DFQATT and CDR2 is SNEGSKA (reference sequence). Deletions cut 4 bases from V and 6 bases from J, with 22 bases between. The CDR3 coding sequence is TGCAGTGCTAAAGGTTTGGCTAGCGAGACCCGCAATGAGCAGTTCTTC. As protein: CSAKGLASETRNEQFF.

This clonotype appeared many times. The V gene is TRBV28, the J gene TRBJ2-1; D might be TRBD1 (5 bases). Trimming took 7 bases from V and 0 from J, leaving 7 bases between them. This CDR3 has 13 residues. Looked up from germline, CDR1 is MDHEN and CDR2 is SYDVKM. The chain's CDR3 is CASTRDSYNEQFF. The CDR3 DNA reads as TGTGCCAGCACCAGGGACTCCTACAATGAGCAGTTCTTC.

V and J are TRBV27 and TRBJ1-6; D gene unclear. CDR1 and CDR2 (germline): MNHEY, SMNVEV (reference sequence). V was clipped by 0 bases and J by 10 bases, with 13 bases between them. This CDR3 spans 15 amino acids. CDR3 DNA: TGTGCCAGCAGTTTATCGGGTTTGGAGGGATCACCCCTCCACTTT. It specifies CASSLSGLEGSPLHF.

The chain has TRBV5-1 and TRBJ2-1; 7 bases match TRBD1. The J segment lost 1 base and the V segment lost 4 bases, leaving 11 bases of the junction unmatched. Germline V lookup: CDR1 SGHRS, CDR2 YFSETQ. The CDR3 is 17 amino acids. The CDR3 reads CASSVLPNRGSYNEQFF. The CDR3 region has the DNA TGCGCCAGCAGCGTCTTACCAAACAGGGGATCCTACAATGAGCAGTTCTTC.

The CDR3 bases are TGTGCCAGCAGCCATGGAATCATCGACAGGGGCATAGATACGCAGTATTTT. Encoded protein: CASSHGIIDRGIDTQYF. The chain links TRBV4-2 to TRBJ2-3; 8 bases agree with TRBD1. V lost 3 bases and J lost 5; bases outside the gene matches: 13. Germline CDR1 is LGHNA and CDR2 is YNFKEQ. The CDR3 consists of 17 residues.

This clonotype showed up just a few times. V usage is TRBV2 and J usage is TRBJ2-2; D is unresolved. The CDR3 runs to 15 residues. In germline, CDR1 is SNHLY, CDR2 FYNNEI. The ends were cut back, 5 bases at V and 4 bases at J, with 14 bases in the middle. The CDR3 region is CASSLRAPGTGELFF. The CDR3 DNA reads as TGTGCCAGCAGTCTCCGGGCCCCGGGCACCGGGGAGCTGTTTTTT.

This chain uses TRBV20-1 with TRBJ2-5; 7 bases map to TRBD1. CDR3 length equals 14 residues. The trim removed 2 bases at V and 1 base at J, leaving 4 bases unmatched. Germline lookup yields CDR1 DFQATT and CDR2 SNEGSKA (reference sequence). CDR3 DNA: TGCAGTGCTAGACGCCCAGGGGGCCAAGAGACCCAGTACTTC. This sequence encodes CSARRPGGQETQYF.

The gene calls are TRBV5-1 and TRBJ2-1; 11 bases line up with TRBD2. The CDR3 sequence is 16 residues long. The V gene end was trimmed by 2 bases and the J gene end by 15 bases; junction bases not matched to a gene: 16. Germline loops: CDR1 SGHRS, CDR2 YFSETQ. In nucleotides, the CDR3 is TGCGCCAGCAGCTTAGGATTAGCGGGAGGGCTCAAAATGGGGTTCTTC. It is translated as CASSLGLAGGLKMGFF.

This clonotype was recorded a few times. This rearrangement joins TRBV10-3 to TRBJ2-1, with TRBD2 matching 10 bases. V lost 6 bases, J lost 1 base, and 6 bases stayed unmatched. Looked up from germline, CDR1 is ENHRY and CDR2 is SYGVKD. The CDR3 has 16 residues. CDR3 DNA: TGTGCCATCAGCATAGCGGGAGGTAGATCCTACAATGAGCAGTTCTTC. Its translation: CAISIAGGRSYNEQFF.

This clonotype was seen a few times. The J gene is TRBJ2-1, the V gene TRBV5-1; 9 nucleotides match TRBD1. V lost 3 bases and J lost 9; bases outside the gene matches: 10. The CDR3 runs 15 residues. In germline, CDR1 is SGHRS, CDR2 YFSETQ. CDR3 sequence reads: CASSYGTGWEFEQFF. The CDR3 DNA is TGCGCCAGCAGCTATGGGACAGGGTGGGAGTTTGAGCAGTTCTTC. The full variable domain, in which reference TRBV5-1 and TRBJ2-1 provide the parts outside the CDR3, is KAGVTQTPRYLIKTRGQQVTLSCSPISGHRSVSWYQQTPGQGLQFLFEYFSETQRNKGNFPGRFSGRQFSNSRSEMNVSTLELGDSALYLCASSYGTGWEFEQFFGPGTRLTVL.

The chain combines TRBV5-1 with TRBJ1-1; the D gene is possibly TRBD1 (6 bases). The germline CDR1 and CDR2 sequences are SGHRS and YFSETQ. V was clipped by 0 bases and J by 0 bases, with 12 bases between them. This CDR3 contains 16 residues. The CDR3, as DNA: TGCGCCAGCAGCTTGGAAGGGGGGTGGCTGAACACTGAAGCTTTCTTT. As protein: CASSLEGGWLNTEAFF.

V is TRBV14 and J is TRBJ1-3, with D possibly matching TRBD1 (6 bases). The CDR3 is made up of 13 amino acids. V lost 6 bases to trimming and J lost 4 bases, with 10 bases between them. Germline-derived CDR1 and CDR2 are SGHDN and FVKESK. The CDR3: CASRNDRGNTIYF. DNA for the CDR3: TGTGCCAGCAGAAACGACAGGGGAAACACCATATATTTT.

CDR3: CASSIVLAGQSGEQFF. The DNA of the CDR3 is TGTGCCAGTAGTATAGTGCTAGCGGGTCAAAGTGGTGAGCAGTTCTTC. The chain links TRBV19 to TRBJ2-1, with 8 bases lining up with TRBD2. The V gene's germline CDR1 is LNHDA and CDR2 SQIVND (reference sequence). CDR3 size: 16 residues. V was clipped by 1 base and J by 9 bases; unmatched bases: 11.

Only a few counts were recorded for this clonotype. V and J are TRBV2 and TRBJ2-2; 11 bases agree with TRBD2. CDR3 length equals 16 residues. Germline-derived CDR1 and CDR2 are SNHLY and FYNNEI. The J segment lost 3 bases and the V segment lost 6 bases, leaving 6 bases of the junction unmatched. CDR3 in amino acids: CASSATSGRDTGELFF. CDR3 in DNA: TGTGCCAGCAGCGCCACTAGCGGGAGAGACACCGGGGAGCTGTTTTTT.

The chain has TRBV5-1 and TRBJ2-1, with 11 positions matching TRBD2. This CDR3 has 17 residues. Unmatched junction bases numbered 10, after V lost 2 bases and J lost 6 bases. Germline lookup yields CDR1 SGHRS and CDR2 YFSETQ. Here the CDR3 DNA reads TGCGCCAGCAGCTTAGTGGCTACTAGCGGGAGTGGCAATGAGCAGTTCTTC. This gives the protein CASSLVATSGSGNEQFF.

In this sample, this clonotype turned up a few times. The V call is TRBV6-2 or TRBV6-3, the J call TRBJ2-1, with TRBD2 matching over 14 bases. Germline trimming cut 0 bases from V and 8 bases from J; bases unmatched to any gene: 6. CDR1 MNHEY and CDR2 SVGEGT come from the germline V gene. This CDR3 has 17 amino acids. The CDR3 nucleotides read TGTGCCAGCAGTTACTCCGGGACTAGCGGGAGTATGTATGAGCAGTTCTTC. The encoded protein is CASSYSGTSGSMYEQFF.

Many counts were recorded for this clonotype. This rearrangement joins TRBV5-1 to TRBJ2-3; D unclear. The CDR3 totals 14 residues. CDR1 and CDR2 from the germline V gene are SGHRS and YFSETQ. Trimming removed 2 bases from V and 0 bases from J, with 7 bases in between. CDR3 amino acids: CASSFTTSTDTQYF. CDR3 bases: TGCGCCAGCAGCTTCACAACTAGCACAGATACGCAGTATTTT.

The chain combines TRBV7-8 with TRBJ2-3, with no clear D. The V end was cut by 7 bases, the J end by 2 bases, with 13 bases between. The CDR3 is 14 amino acids. Germline V gives CDR1 SGHVS, CDR2 FQNEAQ. The CDR3 region has the DNA TGTGCCAGCATTCTAAGGGATATCACAGATACGCAGTATTTT. It translates to CASILRDITDTQYF.

The chain combines TRBV12-3 or TRBV12-4 with TRBJ2-3; perhaps D is TRBD1 or TRBD2 (5 bases each). Trimming removed 5 bases at V and 2 bases at J, with 14 bases between. The CDR3 runs 15 residues. In DNA, the CDR3 is TGTGCCAGCAGTCCCCGAGGGGTGCTCACAGATACGCAGTATTTT. Its protein is CASSPRGVLTDTQYF.

The V gene is TRBV11-1, the J gene TRBJ2-2, with D uncertain. CDR1 and CDR2 from the germline V gene are SGHAT and FQDESV (reference sequence). The CDR3 is 18 amino acids. V was cut by 1 base and J by 5 bases, with 20 bases left in between. The CDR3 coding sequence is TGTGCCAGCAGCTTAGAATATAGAATCGATGGTTTGACCGGGGAGCTGTTTTTT. This encodes CASSLEYRIDGLTGELFF. The complete variable domain, with remaining parts taken from reference TRBV11-1 and TRBJ2-2, reads EAEVAQSPRYKITEKSQAVAFWCDPISGHATLYWYRQILGQGPELLVQFQDESVVDDSQLPKDRFSAERLKGVDSTLKIQPAELGDSAMYLCASSLEYRIDGLTGELFFGEGSRLTVL.

This clonotype was detected a few times. The gene calls are TRBV6-1 and TRBJ1-1; a possible D gene is TRBD1 (5 bases). The CDR3 contains 14 residues. Trimming took off 2 bases at V and 6 bases at J, with 13 bases between the two ends. The germline V gene has CDR1 MNHNS and CDR2 SASEGT. The CDR3, as DNA: TGTGCCAGCAGTGAATCAGGGATTTTCCCTGAAGCTTTCTTT. Amino acid sequence: CASSESGIFPEAFF.

The rearrangement joins TRBV3-1 to TRBJ2-7; either TRBD1 or TRBD2 may supply D (5 bases each). Germline lookup yields CDR1 LGHDT and CDR2 YNNKEL (reference sequence). Between the trimmed V and J ends, which lost 3 bases and 7 bases, there was a span of 16 bases. CDR3 size: 14 residues. CDR3 amino acids: CASSQGTTPGEQYF. The CDR3 region has the DNA TGTGCCAGCAGCCAGGGGACCACCCCCGGGGAGCAGTACTTC.

Only a few counts were recorded for this clonotype. The chain combines TRBV2 with TRBJ2-3, with D perhaps TRBD2 (5 bases). This CDR3 contains 13 residues. The ends were cut back, 10 bases at V and 2 bases at J, with 13 bases in the middle. CDR1 is SNHLY, CDR2 FYNNEI, per germline. The CDR3 sequence: CATSLGLTDTQYF. CDR3 DNA sequence: TGTGCCACCTCACTAGGCCTCACAGATACGCAGTATTTT. The full variable domain, rest sourced from reference TRBV2 and TRBJ2-3, is EPEVTQTPSHQVTQMGQEVILRCVPISNHLYFYWYRQILGQKVEFLVSFYNNEISEKSEIFDDQFSVERPDGSNFTLKIRSTKLEDSAMYFCATSLGLTDTQYFGPGTRLTVL.

The V and J genes are TRBV30 and TRBJ2-2; 10 positions agree with TRBD2. This CDR3 is built from 15 residues. Germline-derived CDR1 and CDR2 are GTSNPN and SVGIG (reference sequence). J was trimmed by 3 bases and V by 4 bases; bases with no gene match: 5. The chain's CDR3 is CAWTRTSGYTGELFF. CDR3 DNA sequence: TGTGCCTGGACGCGGACTAGCGGATACACCGGGGAGCTGTTTTTT.

The rearrangement joins TRBV20-1 to TRBJ2-1; 7 bases agree with TRBD2. The CDR3 sequence is 13 residues long. V was clipped by 1 base and J by 4 bases; unmatched bases: 1. Per the germline V gene, CDR1 is DFQATT and CDR2 is SNEGSKA (reference sequence). CDR3 nucleotides: TGCAGTGCTAGAGGGGAGGGGTACAATGAGCAGTTCTTC. Translating it yields CSARGEGYNEQFF.

This clonotype was seen more than once but under ten times. The genes are TRBV5-1 and TRBJ2-1; D gene unclear. From germline, CDR1 is SGHRS and CDR2 YFSETQ. With 7 bases removed from V and 0 bases from J, the gap between germline ends came to 14 bases. This CDR3 spans 15 amino acids. The DNA for the CDR3 is TGCGCCAGCGGGCAGAGTTCCAACTCCTACAATGAGCAGTTCTTC. Protein product: CASGQSSNSYNEQFF.

This clonotype was seen more than once but under ten times. The chain is built from TRBV28 and TRBJ2-2; 9 bases are shared with TRBD1. CDR3 length: 14 amino acids. The J segment lost 7 bases and the V segment lost 8 bases, leaving 8 bases of the junction unmatched. The germline V gene has CDR1 MDHEN and CDR2 SYDVKM. The CDR3 nucleotides are TGTGCCAGCTTGGAACAGGGGGCCGGCGGGGAGCTGTTTTTT. Translation gives CASLEQGAGGELFF.